The 8 T cell receptor beta chains below all came from one sample that was sequenced in a study of cytomegalovirus exposure and HLA in healthy donors (TCRdb year 2017). The method behind the library was the immunoSEQ multiplex PCR assay. The multiplex PCR relied on a mix of 60 forward primers for TCR Vbeta segments and 13 reverse primers for TCR Jbeta segments. TCRdb provides this immuneACCESS table in a form limited to in-frame rearrangements. Some clones are lacking; in checked studies, under half of them reflect an unresolved V gene, and why the rest are absent is not known. Here the sample has approximately 280,000 clones; over 85% occur a single time. The leading ten clones occupy around 2.1% of the sample. Specimen: PBMCs. The receptors stem from a woman in her late teens or twenties in good health and CMV-seronegative.

As concerns this clone: Additional DNA sequences in this sample encode the identical CDR3. The chain has TRBV9 and TRBJ2-3, with 7 bases aligning to TRBD2. J gave up 3 bases and V 0 bases, and 1 base lay outside the gene matches. The germline CDR1 and CDR2 sequences are SGDLS and YYNGEE. There are 14 residues in the CDR3. The CDR3 bases are TGTGCCAGCAGCGTAGTGGGAGGGACAGATACGCAGTATTTT. Amino acids: CASSVVGGTDTQYF.

This clone showed up just a few times. The gene calls are TRBV27 and TRBJ1-1; TRBD1 might be the D (5 bases). The CDR3 extends over 13 amino acids. Germline loops: CDR1 MNHEY, CDR2 SMNVEV (reference sequence). V lost 2 bases and J 5 bases, leaving 9 bases between the germline ends. DNA of the CDR3: TGTGCCAGCAGTTTAGGAGGGGTTACTGAAGCTTTCTTT. Protein: CASSLGGVTEAFF.

V and J are TRBV6-5 and TRBJ2-2; no clear D gene. The germline gives CDR1 MNHEY, CDR2 SVGAGI. V was shortened by 2 bases and J by 5 bases, with 9 bases between the two germline ends. CDR3 size: 14 residues. DNA of the CDR3: TGTGCCAGCAGTTACACGGTGCTAACCGGGGAGCTGTTTTTT. This encodes CASSYTVLTGELFF.

The chain links TRBV6-1 to TRBJ2-4, with D tentatively TRBD2 (5 bases). Trimming removed 6 bases from V and 5 bases from J, with 17 bases in between. CDR1 and CDR2 (germline): MNHNS, SASEGT. The CDR3 runs to 15 residues. Here the CDR3 reads CASRSGGPPENIQYF. The CDR3 region has the DNA TGTGCCAGCAGGAGCGGTGGGCCACCGGAAAACATTCAGTACTTC.

Here the CDR3 reads CASSLSGASLNTDTQYF. In nucleotides, the CDR3 is TGCGCCAGCAGCTTGAGTGGGGCTAGTTTAAACACAGATACGCAGTATTTT. The rearrangement uses TRBV5-1 and TRBJ2-3, with D possibly matching TRBD1 (5 bases). This CDR3 region has 17 residues. The germline V and J ends were trimmed by 1 base and 2 bases, with 17 bases remaining between them. CDR1 and CDR2 (germline): SGHRS, YFSETQ.

The table lists this clone with a few counts. The chain couples TRBV25-1 to TRBJ2-7; 9 positions match TRBD1. The ends lost 2 bases at V and 0 bases at J; junction bases unmatched: 5. The germline CDR1 and CDR2 sequences are MGHDK and SYGVNS. The CDR3 is 16 amino acids. CDR3 region: CASSETGTGSSYEQYF. DNA for the CDR3: TGTGCCAGCAGTGAAACCGGGACAGGGAGCTCCTACGAGCAGTACTTC.

The chain couples TRBV27 to TRBJ1-3; D is unresolved. Trimming stripped 5 bases from V and 0 bases from J, with 11 bases between. Germline V CDR1 and CDR2: MNHEY, SMNVEV (reference sequence). CDR3 length: 15 amino acids. CDR3 amino acids: CASSASGLSGNTIYF. For the CDR3, the DNA is TGTGCCAGCAGTGCATCAGGACTCTCTGGAAACACCATATATTTT.

Regarding this clone: The junction departs from germline at one end; a sequencing error may be responsible. The chain links TRBV7-9 to TRBJ1-2; D not certain. This CDR3 has 15 amino acids. Germline-derived CDR1 and CDR2 are SEHNR and FQNEAQ (reference sequence). The CDR3 sequence: CSSSPVAGRDDGYTF. Here the CDR3 DNA reads TGTTCCAGCAGCCCTGTTGCGGGGAGAGATGATGGCTACACCTTC.